The next 32 T cell receptor beta chains were all read from a single sample in a study of T cells in women clearing cervical HPV infection (dated 2018 in TCRdb). The library was prepared using the immunoSEQ multiplex PCR assay. TCRdb took over this immuneACCESS table, retaining in-frame rearrangements with V and J assigned. Such tables are incomplete; in checked studies, under half of the missing clones stem from an unresolved V gene, and the remainder is unexplained. The table kept for this sample lists tens of thousands of clones. The top ten hold around 1.5% of the sample. Sequenced sample: blood buffy coat. These TCRs come from a woman aged 18 to 75 with a cervical HPV16 infection that either progressed to CIN3+ or cleared (not recorded which).

The DNA read from the CDR3 is TGTGCCAGCAGCCCATCAGGTATTGGGACAGCGGACTATAGCAATCAGCCC. Its protein is CASSPSGIGTADYSNQP. The whole CDR3 reads CASSPSGIGTADYSNQPQHF. V gene TRBV4-2 combines with J gene TRBJ1-5; 7 nucleotides align to TRBD1. Read data end 3 residues before the CDR3 end; the end is taken from the germline J gene. V gave up 4 bases and J gave up 0 bases; unmatched junction bases: 18. The CDR3 contains 20 residues. The germline CDR1 and CDR2 sequences are LGHNA and YNFKEQ.

Comments on this clone: The read ends 3 residues before the CDR3 terminus; that terminus is restored from the germline J gene. The V call is TRBV7-6, the J call TRBJ2-3; 7 nucleotides align to TRBD2. Germline V gene sequence: CDR1 SGHVS, CDR2 FNYEAQ. The CDR3 has 16 residues. Trimming at V came to 5 bases and at J to 8 bases, leaving 16 bases not matched to a gene. CDR3 sequence reads: CASSQSGGSPKVTQYF. Incomplete CDR3 DNA: TGTGCCAGCAGCCAGTCCGGCGGGAGCCCCAAGGTTACG.

The DNA read from the CDR3 is TGCGCCAGCACAGGACAGGGGCTGGACGAG. Amino acids: CASTGQGLDE. In full, the CDR3 is CASTGQGLDEQYF. The V gene is TRBV10-1, the J gene TRBJ2-7; the match to TRBD1 covers 9 bases. The read ends 3 residues shy of where the CDR3 ends; the end is completed using the germline J gene. There are 13 residues in the CDR3. Germline V gene data show CDR1 as WNHNN and CDR2 as SYGVQD (reference sequence). V trimming: 7 bases; J trimming: 5 bases; junction bases outside the gene matches: 6.

Of note for this clone: The CDR3 extends 3 residues past the end of the read, so its final part is completed from the germline J gene. This chain links TRBV11-2 with TRBJ2-7, with 11 bases fitting TRBD2. The CDR3 runs to 15 residues. The germline V gene has CDR1 SGHAT and CDR2 FQNNGV. Unmatched junction bases numbered 6, after V lost 4 bases and J lost 4 bases. The CDR3 sequence is CASSSGTSGLYEQYF. The part of the CDR3 DNA that was read is TGTGCCAGCAGCTCGGGGACTAGCGGTCTTTACGAG.

In regard to this clone: The sequenced fragment ends 3 residues before the CDR3 boundary, so the rest is inferred from the germline J gene. The chain employs TRBV5-1 and TRBJ2-1, with TRBD1 matching 10 bases. The germline V gene encodes CDR1 SGHRS and CDR2 YFSETQ. Losses at the gene ends were 4 bases for V and 6 bases for J; bases not matched to a gene: 10. There are 16 residues in the CDR3. The covered CDR3 bases are TGCGCCAGCAGCGACCTCCGGGACAGGGGAAGCAATGAG. Its translation: CASSDLRDRGSNE. The whole CDR3 reads CASSDLRDRGSNEQFF.

Note on this clone: Read data end 3 residues before the CDR3 end; the end is taken from the germline J gene. The J gene is TRBJ1-1, the V gene TRBV20-1, with 8 bases aligning to TRBD1. This CDR3 is built from 15 residues. The germline V gene has CDR1 DFQATT and CDR2 SNEGSKA (reference sequence). The trim removed 4 bases at V and 4 bases at J, leaving 11 bases unmatched. CDR3 DNA, as far as it was read: TGCAGTGCTACCGACAGGGGCCACGTGGGCACTGAA. As protein: CSATDRGHVGTE. The full-length CDR3 reads as CSATDRGHVGTEAFF.

With respect to this clone: The missing CDR3 end, 3 residues past where the read stops, is filled in from the germline J gene. The chain combines TRBV7-9 with TRBJ2-1, with 7 bases lining up with TRBD1. The CDR3 consists of 15 residues. Germline V gene data show CDR1 as SEHNR and CDR2 as FQNEAQ (reference sequence). V trimming: 4 bases; J trimming: 9 bases; junction bases outside the gene matches: 12. The CDR3 sequence is CASSYASLTGSEQFF. Partial CDR3 DNA: TGTGCCAGCAGCTACGCCTCACTGACAGGGAGTGAG.

Concerning this clone itself: The read halts 3 residues ahead of the CDR3 end, with the missing end drawn from the germline J gene. The V gene is TRBV6-1, the J gene TRBJ2-3; 7 bases align to TRBD2. The CDR3 is made up of 17 amino acids. The germline V gene encodes CDR1 MNHNS and CDR2 SASEGT. The V and J ends lost 2 bases and 5 bases, in that order; junction bases with no gene match: 13. The sequenced part of the CDR3 DNA is TGTGCCAGCAGTGAATTCATTCGCGGGAGAGGGCTAGATACG. This codes for CASSEFIRGRGLDT. The CDR3 in its entirety is CASSEFIRGRGLDTQYF.

As for this clone: The sequenced fragment ends 3 residues before the CDR3 boundary, so the rest is inferred from the germline J gene. The chain recombines TRBV19 with TRBJ2-7, with D possibly TRBD2 on 7 matching bases. V lost 3 bases and J 6 bases, leaving 24 bases between the germline ends. CDR3 length: 17 amino acids. In germline, CDR1 is LNHDA, CDR2 SQIVND (reference sequence). CDR3 region: CASSIPSRRGGFGEQYF. The sequenced part of the CDR3 DNA is TGTGCCAGTAGTATCCCCTCGCGGAGGGGGGGGTTTGGCGAG. The whole variable domain, remainder taken from reference TRBV19 and TRBJ2-7, is DGGITQSPKYLFRKEGQNVTLSCEQNLNHDAMYWYRQDPGQGLRLIYYSQIVNDFQKGDIAEGYSVSREKKESFPLTVTSAQKNPTAFYLCASSIPSRRGGFGEQYFGPGTRLTVT.

Of note for this clone: The same CDR3 can be traced to other DNA sequences in this sample. CDR3 protein: CASSRDREREKLFF. The CDR3 bases that were read are TGTGCCAGCTCCCGCGACAGGGAGAGGGAGAAA. The rearrangement joins TRBV18 to TRBJ1-4; 7 nucleotides match TRBD1. The read falls 3 residues short of the CDR3 end, and the missing part is taken from the germline J gene. The CDR3 loop spans 14 amino acids. The germline V gene encodes CDR1 KGHSH and CDR2 LQKENI.

On this clone: The sequence runs out 3 residues before the end of the CDR3; the remainder is reconstructed from the germline J gene. This chain links TRBV5-1 with TRBJ2-3, with D perhaps matching TRBD2 (5 bases). The V end was cut by 4 bases, the J end by 0 bases, with 12 bases between. Germline V gene sequence: CDR1 SGHRS, CDR2 YFSETQ. This CDR3 is built from 15 residues. The CDR3 bases that were read are TGCGCCAGCAGCCATGGACTCCTTAGCACAGATACG. Protein: CASSHGLLSTDT. The complete CDR3 reads CASSHGLLSTDTQYF.

Comment on this clone: The CDR3 end lies 3 residues beyond the end of the read and is filled in from the germline J gene. V usage is TRBV5-4 and J usage is TRBJ2-7; the D gene is possibly TRBD1 (5 bases). Per germline, CDR1 SGHNT and CDR2 YYREEE (reference sequence). Deletions cut 1 base from V and 3 bases from J, with 11 bases between. The CDR3 is 14 amino acids. CDR3 DNA, as far as it was read: TGTGCCAGCAGCTTGAGTTCAGGGAACTACGAG. It specifies CASSLSSGNYE. In full, the CDR3 reads CASSLSSGNYEQYF.

Notes on this clone: Read sequence stops 3 residues before the CDR3 end, and the germline J gene provides the missing end. The rearrangement uses TRBV7-2 and TRBJ2-2; 8 bases are shared with TRBD2. Germline lookup yields CDR1 SGHTA and CDR2 FQGNSA. CDR3 size: 15 residues. V dropped 2 bases and J dropped 4; count of bases not matched to a gene: 3. This chain's CDR3 is CASSLKAGGTGELFF. The CDR3 bases that were read are TGTGCCAGCAGCTTAAAGGCGGGGGGCACCGGGGAG.

With regard to this clone: The read falls 3 residues short of the CDR3 end, and the missing part is taken from the germline J gene. The chain is built from TRBV10-3 and TRBJ2-5; perhaps TRBD2 as D (6 bases). This CDR3 comprises 12 residues. V was pared by 11 bases and J by 5 bases, with 15 bases between. CDR1 and CDR2 from the germline V gene are ENHRY and SYGVKD. The CDR3 bases that were read are TGTGCCGCCGGGGATCGGGGGGAGACC. It is translated as CAAGDRGET. The CDR3 as a whole reads CAAGDRGETQYF.

Details on this clone: Read sequence stops 3 residues before the CDR3 end, and the germline J gene provides the missing end. The V and J genes are TRBV28 and TRBJ2-7; D might be TRBD1 (5 bases). Per germline, CDR1 MDHEN and CDR2 SYDVKM. This CDR3 is built from 15 residues. Trimming took off 3 bases at V and 3 bases at J, with 15 bases between the two ends. Incomplete CDR3 DNA: TGTGCCAGCAGTTTCTCCAGCAGGGCGGTCTACGAG. Its translation is CASSFSSRAVYE. The entire CDR3 sequence reads CASSFSSRAVYEQYF.

As regards this clone: Sequencing ends 3 residues short of the CDR3 end; the germline J gene provides the rest. Other DNA sequences in the sample encode the same CDR3. The chain has TRBV18 and TRBJ2-7; tentative D call: TRBD2 (5 bases). Germline values: CDR1 KGHSH, CDR2 LQKENI. The CDR3 is 15 amino acids. V lost 0 bases and J lost 3, with 12 bases in between. The CDR3 bases that were read are TGTGCCAGCTCACCACCGATGCGGACTGGCTACGAG. It codes for CASSPPMRTGYE. The whole CDR3 protein reads CASSPPMRTGYEQYF.

Turning to this clone: The read halts 3 residues ahead of the CDR3 end, with the missing end drawn from the germline J gene. The gene calls are TRBV5-1 and TRBJ2-5; 8 nucleotides align to TRBD1. The CDR3 loop spans 14 amino acids. The junction had 5 bases not matched to a gene; V was cut back by 3 bases and J by 4 bases. Per the germline V gene, CDR1 is SGHRS and CDR2 is YFSETQ. CDR3 protein: CASSSGTGRETQYF. The sequenced CDR3 bases are TGCGCCAGCAGCTCGGGGACAGGTCGAGAGACC.

As regards this clone: The CDR3 goes on 3 residues after the read ends, and that part is filled in from the germline J gene. The rearrangement links TRBV2 to TRBJ1-2; 7 nucleotides line up with TRBD1. The germline gives CDR1 SNHLY, CDR2 FYNNEI. The CDR3 length is 16 residues. Incomplete CDR3 DNA: TGTGCCAGCAGCACCTTCGACCGGGACAGATCCTCCGGC. This gives the protein CASSTFDRDRSSG. The complete CDR3 sequence is CASSTFDRDRSSGYTF.

In the case of this clone: Sequencing ends 3 residues short of the CDR3 end; the germline J gene provides the rest. The rearrangement links TRBV7-2 to TRBJ2-3; 9 positions agree with TRBD2. This CDR3 is built from 15 residues. With V trimmed by 4 bases and J by 6 bases, 8 bases remained unmatched. Germline V CDR1 and CDR2: SGHTA, FQGNSA. The CDR3 here is CASSSSSGRSDTQYF. Partial CDR3 DNA: TGTGCCAGCAGCTCCTCGAGCGGGAGGAGCGATACG.

Of note for this clone: The read gets to within 3 residues of the CDR3 end, and the germline J gene fills in the rest. V and J are TRBV20-1 and TRBJ2-5, with D tentatively TRBD2 (7 bases). V lost 2 bases and J 5 bases, leaving 9 bases between the germline ends. In germline, CDR1 is DFQATT, CDR2 SNEGSKA (reference sequence). The CDR3 spans 12 residues. The CDR3 bases that were read are TGCAGTGCTAGACGGGGGGCGGAGACC. Translation: CSARRGAET. The whole CDR3 is CSARRGAETQYF.

On this clone: From the germline J gene comes the end of the CDR3, since the read stops 3 residues before it. J is TRBJ1-5 and V is TRBV7-8; weak D call: TRBD1 (6 bases). CDR3 length equals 14 residues. Trimming removed 5 bases at V and 3 bases at J, with 11 bases between. Germline V gene data show CDR1 as SGHVS and CDR2 as FQNEAQ. The CDR3 loop reads CASSPGQFNQPQHF. Partial CDR3 DNA: TGTGCCAGCAGCCCTGGACAGTTCAATCAGCCC.

The CDR3 sequence is CASSPGTDLWGYTF. CDR3 DNA (partial): TGTGCCAGCTCACCAGGGACAGACCTTTGGGGC. The rearrangement joins TRBV18 to TRBJ1-2, with 7 bases matching TRBD1. Read sequence stops 3 residues before the CDR3 end, and the germline J gene provides the missing end. This CDR3 spans 14 amino acids. CDR1 is KGHSH and CDR2 is LQKENI in the germline V gene.

About this clone: Coverage ceases 3 residues before the CDR3 finishes, and the germline J gene fills in the end. The genes are TRBV2 and TRBJ1-2; 11 positions agree with TRBD1. CDR3 length: 14 residues. Germline V gene lookup returns CDR1 SNHLY and CDR2 FYNNEI. V lost 6 bases to trimming and J lost 7 bases; unmatched junction nucleotides: 7. Partial CDR3 DNA: TGTGCCAGCAGCCACGGACAGGGGGCGCTTGGC. Residues: CASSHGQGALG. The complete CDR3 protein is CASSHGQGALGYTF.

CDR3 bases read: TGCAGTGCTCGACGCGGGAGCACTGAA. Translated, it gives CSARRGSTE. The CDR3 reads in full as CSARRGSTEAFF. The gene calls are TRBV20-1 and TRBJ1-1, with D unresolved. The read terminates 3 residues ahead of where the CDR3 ends, so the germline J gene completes it. Between the trimmed V and J ends, which lost 5 bases and 4 bases, there was a span of 11 bases. CDR1 DFQATT and CDR2 SNEGSKA come from the germline V gene (reference sequence). This CDR3 comprises 12 residues.

This clone ranks as medium-sized (0.01 to 0.1%) in terms of frequency. The read comes to an end 3 residues before the CDR3 does, leaving the germline J gene to fill in the end. J is TRBJ2-3 and V is TRBV4-2; D may be TRBD1 (7 bases). Germline V CDR1 and CDR2: LGHNA, YNFKEQ. Trimming pared 4 bases from V and 2 bases from J, leaving 19 bases between. The CDR3 length is 17 residues. The CDR3 is CASSRALDREVTDTQYF. The part of the CDR3 DNA that was read is TGTGCCAGCAGCCGTGCATTAGACAGGGAGGTCACAGATACG.

Of note for this clone: The read is 3 residues too short to cover the CDR3 end, so that end is filled in from the germline J gene. The chain employs TRBV5-4 and TRBJ1-3; D perhaps matches TRBD1 (5 bases). Trimming stripped 3 bases from V and 2 bases from J, with 15 bases between. The CDR3 runs 16 residues. Germline assignment: CDR1 SGHNT and CDR2 YYREEE (reference sequence). This CDR3 is CASSSGTQIPGNTIYF. Incomplete CDR3 DNA: TGTGCCAGCAGCTCCGGGACTCAAATCCCTGGAAACACC. The whole variable domain, filled in from reference TRBV5-4 and TRBJ1-3, reads ETGVTQSPTHLIKTRGQQVTLRCSSQSGHNTVSWYQQALGQGPQFIFQYYREEENGRGNFPPRFSGLQFPNYSSELNVNALELDDSALYLCASSSGTQIPGNTIYFGEGSWLTVV.

Of note for this clone: The read falls 3 residues short of the CDR3 end, and the missing part is taken from the germline J gene. The chain combines TRBV27 with TRBJ2-7; possible D gene TRBD1, 5 bases. Looked up from germline, CDR1 is MNHEY and CDR2 is SMNVEV (reference sequence). The CDR3 has 14 amino acids. Deletions cut 4 bases from V and 3 bases from J, with 13 bases between. The DNA read from the CDR3 is TGTGCCAGCAGTTCCTACAGGAGCAACTACGAG. This translates into CASSSYRSNYE. The CDR3, in full, reads CASSSYRSNYEQYF.

A word on this clone: The CDR3 end falls 3 residues outside the read, so it is completed with the germline J gene. V usage is TRBV20-1 and J usage is TRBJ1-1; tentative D call: TRBD1 (6 bases). This CDR3 spans 14 amino acids. Germline V lookup: CDR1 DFQATT, CDR2 SNEGSKA (reference sequence). Partial CDR3 DNA: TGCAGTGCCCTGAAAGGGGCGGGGGGCGCGGGA. Encoded protein: CSALKGAGGAG. The entire CDR3 protein reads CSALKGAGGAGAFF.

Points on this clone: The sequence runs out 3 residues before the end of the CDR3; the remainder is reconstructed from the germline J gene. The chain combines TRBV5-1 with TRBJ1-1; D is ambiguous. Trimming pared 7 bases from V and 1 base from J, leaving 17 bases between. Germline V lookup: CDR1 SGHRS, CDR2 YFSETQ. The CDR3 is 15 amino acids. The CDR3 reads CASSLNTGSNTEAFF. CDR3 DNA (partial): TGCGCCAGCTCCCTTAACACCGGGTCGAACACTGAA.

In regard to this clone: The CDR3 is cut off 3 residues early in the read; its end comes from the germline J gene. The rearrangement links TRBV19 to TRBJ2-1; 8 bases are a match to TRBD2. Trimming at V came to 3 bases and at J to 7 bases, leaving 11 bases not matched to a gene. The germline V gene encodes CDR1 LNHDA and CDR2 SQIVND (reference sequence). This CDR3 region has 16 residues. The sequenced part of the CDR3 DNA is TGTGCCAGTAGTATTTTTTCCGGGACTAGGTTAAATGAG. Protein sequence: CASSIFSGTRLNE. The CDR3 as a whole reads CASSIFSGTRLNEQFF.

With regard to this clone: The read falls 3 residues short of the CDR3 end, and the missing part is taken from the germline J gene. The chain uses TRBV20-1 and TRBJ2-3; TRBD2 agrees at 7 bases. V lost 4 bases to trimming and J lost 4 bases; unmatched junction nucleotides: 26. This CDR3 contains 20 residues. Germline assignment: CDR1 DFQATT and CDR2 SNEGSKA (reference sequence). The CDR3 bases that were read are TGCAGTGCTACGGGGTTACTTAGCGGGCTCCCTTCCTGGCCCCCAGATACG. Amino acid sequence: CSATGLLSGLPSWPPDT. The full CDR3 protein is CSATGLLSGLPSWPPDTQYF.

Note on this clone: With the read ending 3 residues before the CDR3 end, the germline J gene is used to fill in that end. The rearrangement links TRBV6-2 or TRBV6-3 to TRBJ2-5; the match to TRBD1 covers 8 bases. This CDR3 has 15 residues. V was pared by 7 bases and J by 5 bases, with 12 bases of the junction left unmatched. Germline-derived CDR1 and CDR2 are MNHEY and SVGEGT. Here the CDR3 reads CASTLRQGRWETQYF. The sequenced CDR3 bases are TGTGCCAGCACCCTTCGACAGGGGAGGTGGGAGACC.